What follows describes a single T cell receptor beta chain. As yet, its antigen is unknown. The V gene lost 1 base and the J gene lost 5 bases, with 22 bases spanning the gap. Per germline, CDR1 KGHDR and CDR2 SFDVKD. There are 19 residues in the CDR3. The data were obtained in a study of CD4 T cells in relation to SARS-CoV-2 and coronaviruses. CEF-cultured naive and memory CD4+ T cell DNA got survey-level sequencing. Profiling relied on immunoSEQ multiplex PCR, and the TCRdb table lists in-frame clones only, not all of them. Altogether 25,000 to 35,000 clones are present, more than 60% being singletons, with the ten largest covering 3% to 3.5%.

The V gene is TRBV24-1, the J gene TRBJ2-2, with D perhaps matching TRBD2 (7 bases). Sequenced: memory CD4+ T cells from PBMCs, cultured in vitro. This sequence was found in an adult with COVID-19. The CDR3 spells CATSDFPPRGLVGTGELFF. The CDR3 DNA sequence: TGTGCCACCAGTGATTTTCCTCCGCGGGGGCTGGTTGGGACCGGGGAGCTGTTTTTT.